The 15 T cell receptor beta chains given below trace back to one sample, sequenced in a study of CD8+ T cells in alopecia areata. cDNA reverse transcribed from extracted RNA served as the sequencing template. TCRdb's copy holds only in-frame clones and misses some; the assay was immunoSEQ multiplex PCR. This table has about 160,000 clones, roughly 50% appearing once. What was sequenced was CD4+ T cells sorted from blood. These receptors were taken from a human donor with alopecia areata.

The chain recombines TRBV27 with TRBJ1-2; D uncertain. Trimming shortened V by 5 bases and J by 1 base, and 20 bases separated the two germline ends. The germline V gene has CDR1 MNHEY and CDR2 SMNVEV (reference sequence). The CDR3 length is 17 residues. CDR3 nucleotide sequence: TGTGCCAGCAGTCCCCCTCGGGTTGGACCCATTAACTATGGCTACACCTTC. Amino acids: CASSPPRVGPINYGYTF.

The J gene is TRBJ2-1, the V gene TRBV5-4; either TRBD1 or TRBD2 may fit D (6 bases each). Trimming removed 3 bases at V and 1 base at J, with 11 bases between. Looked up from germline, CDR1 is SGHNT and CDR2 is YYREEE (reference sequence). This CDR3 has 15 residues. This CDR3 is CASSYGGRSYNEQFF. The CDR3 DNA sequence: TGTGCCAGCAGCTATGGGGGGCGTTCCTACAATGAGCAGTTCTTC.

This clone appeared a few times. The chain recombines TRBV5-1 with TRBJ2-5, with D possibly being TRBD2 (6 bases). Germline V gene sequence: CDR1 SGHRS, CDR2 YFSETQ. With 6 bases removed from V and 1 base from J, the gap between germline ends came to 16 bases. This CDR3 has 15 amino acids. The CDR3 spells CASNPRGGTQETQYF. CDR3 sequence (DNA): TGCGCCAGCAACCCGCGTGGGGGGACCCAAGAGACCCAGTACTTC.

This chain connects TRBV27 to TRBJ1-5; D remains unclear. With 5 bases removed from V and 7 bases from J, the gap between germline ends came to 18 bases. The V gene's germline CDR1 is MNHEY and CDR2 SMNVEV (reference sequence). The CDR3 consists of 15 residues. The CDR3 loop is CASSHHGRDGQPQHF. The CDR3 DNA reads TGTGCCAGCAGTCACCACGGAAGGGATGGCCAGCCCCAGCATTTT.

Only one count was recorded for this clone. This sequence joins TRBV6-1 and TRBJ2-1; TRBD2 is a possible D gene (6 bases). Trimming shortened V by 3 bases and J by 7 bases, and 22 bases separated the two germline ends. This CDR3 region has 17 residues. CDR1 is MNHNS and CDR2 is SASEGT in the germline V gene. CDR3 bases: TGTGCCAGCAGTGATGTCGGAGGGCCGGACTACGGGAATGAGCAGTTCTTC. Protein product: CASSDVGGPDYGNEQFF.

This clone has more than one count but fewer than ten. Different DNA sequences within this sample yield the same CDR3. The chain carries TRBV28 and TRBJ2-5; D unclear. The V gene's germline CDR1 is MDHEN and CDR2 SYDVKM. The CDR3 loop spans 12 amino acids. With 1 base removed from V and 1 base from J, the gap between germline ends came to 1 base. This CDR3 is CASSLSQETQYF. In nucleotides, the CDR3 is TGTGCCAGCAGTTTATCCCAAGAGACCCAGTACTTC.

The chain has TRBV7-2 and TRBJ2-1; 8 positions match TRBD1. The V and J ends lost 5 bases and 16 bases, in that order; junction bases with no gene match: 13. The CDR3 totals 13 residues. Germline assignment: CDR1 SGHTA and CDR2 FQGNSA. CDR3 region: CASSRDATGGYFF. The CDR3 DNA follows: TGTGCCAGCAGCCGAGATGCTACAGGGGGGTATTTCTTC.

As regards this clone: Germline is not matched at one junction end, which may reflect a read error. The CDR3 sequence: CASSPVPGRIWNF. CDR3 nucleotides: TGTGCCAGCAGTCCTGTCCCGGGACGGATTTGGAACTTC. This chain links TRBV6-5 with TRBJ2-7; the D gene could be TRBD1 or TRBD2 (5 bases each). CDR3 length: 13 amino acids. Germline loops: CDR1 MNHEY, CDR2 SVGAGI.

A few counts support this clone. V is TRBV28 and J is TRBJ2-3; D is unclear. Between the trimmed V and J ends, which lost 8 bases and 6 bases, there was a span of 15 bases. CDR3 length: 13 amino acids. Germline loops: CDR1 MDHEN, CDR2 SYDVKM. The CDR3 sequence is CASRPSGMDTQYF. The CDR3 DNA reads TGTGCCAGCCGTCCGTCAGGCATGGATACGCAGTATTTT.

The sample holds a few counts of this clone. This chain connects TRBV4-2 to TRBJ2-1; 12 positions agree with TRBD2. The CDR3 extends over 15 amino acids. V was pared by 0 bases and J by 9 bases, with 3 bases of the junction left unmatched. Germline V lookup: CDR1 LGHNA, CDR2 YNFKEQ. This CDR3 reads CASSQDLAGGREQFF. The CDR3 region has the DNA TGTGCCAGCAGCCAAGATCTAGCGGGAGGGCGTGAGCAGTTCTTC.

This clone was found a few times. The chain combines TRBV27 with TRBJ1-5, with a tentative D call TRBD1 (6 bases). Trimming shortened V by 3 bases and J by 6 bases, and 18 bases separated the two germline ends. Per the germline V gene, CDR1 is MNHEY and CDR2 is SMNVEV (reference sequence). The CDR3 has 16 amino acids. The chain's CDR3 is CASSFVVGGPVQPQHF. The CDR3 DNA sequence: TGTGCCAGCAGTTTTGTGGTTGGGGGGCCCGTTCAGCCCCAGCATTTT.

This clone was recorded a few times. The chain joins TRBV29-1 to TRBJ1-2; D is ambiguous. Germline values: CDR1 SQVTM, CDR2 ANQGSEA. The CDR3 spans 12 residues. Trimming cost V 7 bases and J 4 bases, with 13 bases left between them. DNA for the CDR3: TGCAGCGCAACGGTATTAGGCTATGGCTACACCTTC. This encodes CSATVLGYGYTF.

The chain couples TRBV27 to TRBJ1-2, with D possibly matching TRBD1 (5 bases). Germline lookup yields CDR1 MNHEY and CDR2 SMNVEV (reference sequence). The CDR3 covers 15 residues. The ends were cut back, 6 bases at V and 6 bases at J, with 20 bases in the middle. The CDR3 DNA reads TGTGCCAGCAGCGGGACGCTTTACGCTACTAATGGCTACACCTTC. Protein: CASSGTLYATNGYTF.

This clone appeared a few times. This chain uses TRBV29-1 with TRBJ2-4, with D possibly matching TRBD1 (7 bases). The CDR3 is 13 amino acids. Trimming removed 7 bases at V and 1 base at J, with 11 bases between. Germline CDR1 SQVTM, CDR2 ANQGSEA. The CDR3 bases are TGCAGCGCCGCGGGACAGGCCAAAAACATTCAGTACTTC. It is translated as CSAAGQAKNIQYF.

The V call is TRBV28, the J call TRBJ2-5; 7 bases align to TRBD2. Unmatched junction bases numbered 22, after V lost 5 bases and J lost 7 bases. The CDR3 is made up of 18 amino acids. In germline, CDR1 is MDHEN, CDR2 SYDVKM. This CDR3 reads CASSPPGGGSALRGTQYF. CDR3 sequence (DNA): TGTGCCAGCAGTCCCCCGGGTGGCGGGAGTGCCCTCCGGGGGACCCAGTACTTC.